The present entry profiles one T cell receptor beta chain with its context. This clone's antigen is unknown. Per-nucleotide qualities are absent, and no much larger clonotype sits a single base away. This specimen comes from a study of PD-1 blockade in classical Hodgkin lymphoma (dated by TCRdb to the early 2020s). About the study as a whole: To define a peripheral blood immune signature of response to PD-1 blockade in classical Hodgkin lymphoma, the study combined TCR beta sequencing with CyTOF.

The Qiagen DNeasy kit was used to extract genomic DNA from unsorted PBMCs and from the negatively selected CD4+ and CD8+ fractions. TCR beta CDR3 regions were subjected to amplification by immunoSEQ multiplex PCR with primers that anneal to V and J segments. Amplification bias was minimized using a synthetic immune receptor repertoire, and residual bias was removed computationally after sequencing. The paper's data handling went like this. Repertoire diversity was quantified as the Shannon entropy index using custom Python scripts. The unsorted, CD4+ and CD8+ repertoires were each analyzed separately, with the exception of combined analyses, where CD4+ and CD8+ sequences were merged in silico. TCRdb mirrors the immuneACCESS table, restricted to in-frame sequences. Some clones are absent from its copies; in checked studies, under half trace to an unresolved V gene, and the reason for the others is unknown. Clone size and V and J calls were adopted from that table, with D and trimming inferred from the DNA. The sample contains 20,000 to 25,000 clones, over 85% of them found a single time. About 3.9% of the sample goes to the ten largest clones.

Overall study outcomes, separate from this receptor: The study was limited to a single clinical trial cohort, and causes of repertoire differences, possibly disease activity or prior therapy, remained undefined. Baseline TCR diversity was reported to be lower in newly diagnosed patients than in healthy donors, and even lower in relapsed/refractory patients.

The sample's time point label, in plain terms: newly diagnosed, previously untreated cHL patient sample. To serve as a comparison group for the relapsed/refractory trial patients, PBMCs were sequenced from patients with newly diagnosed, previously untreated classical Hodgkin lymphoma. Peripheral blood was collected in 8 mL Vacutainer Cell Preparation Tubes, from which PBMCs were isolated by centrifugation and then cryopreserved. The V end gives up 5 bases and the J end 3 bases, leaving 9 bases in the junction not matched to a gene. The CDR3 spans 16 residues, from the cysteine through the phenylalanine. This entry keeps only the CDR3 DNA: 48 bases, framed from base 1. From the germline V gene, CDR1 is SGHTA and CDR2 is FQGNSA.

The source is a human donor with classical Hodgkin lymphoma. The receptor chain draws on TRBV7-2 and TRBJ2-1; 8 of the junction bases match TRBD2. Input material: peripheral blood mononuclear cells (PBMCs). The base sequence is TGTGCCAGCAGCCCCCGGGCGGGAGGCCTCTACAATGAGCAGTTCTTC. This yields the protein CASSPRAGGLYNEQFF.